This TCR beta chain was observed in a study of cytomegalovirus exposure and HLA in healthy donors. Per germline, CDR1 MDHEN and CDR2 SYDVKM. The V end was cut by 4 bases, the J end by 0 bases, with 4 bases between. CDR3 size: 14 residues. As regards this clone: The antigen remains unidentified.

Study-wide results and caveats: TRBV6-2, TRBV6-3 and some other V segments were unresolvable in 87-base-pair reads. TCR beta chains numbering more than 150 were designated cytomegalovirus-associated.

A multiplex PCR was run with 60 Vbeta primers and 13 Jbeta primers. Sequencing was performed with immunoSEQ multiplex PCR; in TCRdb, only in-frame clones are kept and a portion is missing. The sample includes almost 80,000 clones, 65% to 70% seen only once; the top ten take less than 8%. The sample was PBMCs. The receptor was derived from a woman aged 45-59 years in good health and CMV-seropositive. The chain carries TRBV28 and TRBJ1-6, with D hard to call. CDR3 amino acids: CASSSNSYNSPLHF. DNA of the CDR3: TGTGCCAGCAGTTCTAACTCCTATAATTCACCCCTCCACTTT. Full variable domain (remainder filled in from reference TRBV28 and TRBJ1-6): DVKVTQSSRYLVKRTGEKVFLECVQDMDHENMFWYRQDPGLGLRLIYFSYDVKMKEKGDIPEGYSVSREKKERFSLILESASTNQTSMYLCASSSNSYNSPLHFGNGTRLTVT.